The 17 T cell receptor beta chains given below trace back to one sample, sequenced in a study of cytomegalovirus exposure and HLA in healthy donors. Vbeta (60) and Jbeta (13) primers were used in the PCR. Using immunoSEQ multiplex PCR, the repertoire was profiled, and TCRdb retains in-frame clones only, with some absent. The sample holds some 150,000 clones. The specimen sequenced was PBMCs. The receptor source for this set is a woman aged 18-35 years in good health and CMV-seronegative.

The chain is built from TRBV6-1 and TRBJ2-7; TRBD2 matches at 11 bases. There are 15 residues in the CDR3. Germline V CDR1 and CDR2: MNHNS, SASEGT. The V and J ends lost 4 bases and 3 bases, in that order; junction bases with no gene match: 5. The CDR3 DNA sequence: TGTGCCAGCAGTGTTAGCGGGAGGGCCCTCTACGAGCAGTACTTC. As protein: CASSVSGRALYEQYF.

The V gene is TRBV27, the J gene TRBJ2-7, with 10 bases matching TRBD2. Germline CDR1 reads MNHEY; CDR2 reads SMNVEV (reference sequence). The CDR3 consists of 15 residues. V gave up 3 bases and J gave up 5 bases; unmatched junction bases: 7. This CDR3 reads CASSFGGLAFHEQYV. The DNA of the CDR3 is TGTGCCAGCAGTTTTGGGGGACTAGCGTTCCACGAGCAGTACGTC.

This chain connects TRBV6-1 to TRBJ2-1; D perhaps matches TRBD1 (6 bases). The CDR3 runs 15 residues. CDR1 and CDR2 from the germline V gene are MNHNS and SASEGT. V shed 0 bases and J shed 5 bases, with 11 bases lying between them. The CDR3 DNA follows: TGTGCCAGCAGTGAAGCGTACAGGGCAAACAATGAGCAGTTCTTC. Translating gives CASSEAYRANNEQFF.

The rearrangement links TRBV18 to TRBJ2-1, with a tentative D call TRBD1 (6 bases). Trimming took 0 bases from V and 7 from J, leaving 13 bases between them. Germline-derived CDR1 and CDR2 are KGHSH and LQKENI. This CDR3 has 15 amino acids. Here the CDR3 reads CASSPPNTGMNEQFF. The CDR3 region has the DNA TGTGCCAGCTCACCACCAAATACAGGGATGAATGAGCAGTTCTTC.

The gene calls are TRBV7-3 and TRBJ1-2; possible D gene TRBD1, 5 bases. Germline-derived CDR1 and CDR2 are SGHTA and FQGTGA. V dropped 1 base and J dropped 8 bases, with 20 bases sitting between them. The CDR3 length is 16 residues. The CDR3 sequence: CASSLSGQALRTGYTF. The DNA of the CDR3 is TGTGCCAGCAGCTTAAGCGGACAAGCGCTCCGTACAGGCTACACCTTC.

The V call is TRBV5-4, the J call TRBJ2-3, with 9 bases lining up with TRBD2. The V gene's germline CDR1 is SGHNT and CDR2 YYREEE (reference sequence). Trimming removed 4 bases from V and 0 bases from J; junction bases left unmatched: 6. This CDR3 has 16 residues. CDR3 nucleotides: TGTGCCAGCAGCCTGAGACTAGCGGCTAGCACAGATACGCAGTATTTT. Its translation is CASSLRLAASTDTQYF.

The chain's CDR3 is CASSVGTRPNEQFF. The CDR3 nucleotides read TGTGCCAGCAGCGTAGGAACTAGGCCCAATGAGCAGTTCTTC. This rearrangement joins TRBV9 to TRBJ2-1, with a weak D call TRBD2 (5 bases). Between the trimmed V and J ends, which lost 0 bases and 6 bases, there was a span of 10 bases. The CDR3 runs 14 residues. CDR1 SGDLS and CDR2 YYNGEE come from the germline V gene.

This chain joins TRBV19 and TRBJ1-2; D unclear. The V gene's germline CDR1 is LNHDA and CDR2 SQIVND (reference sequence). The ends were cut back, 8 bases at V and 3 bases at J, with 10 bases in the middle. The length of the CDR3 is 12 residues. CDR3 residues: CASLKSDYGYTF. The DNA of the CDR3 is TGTGCCAGTTTGAAATCGGACTATGGCTACACCTTC.

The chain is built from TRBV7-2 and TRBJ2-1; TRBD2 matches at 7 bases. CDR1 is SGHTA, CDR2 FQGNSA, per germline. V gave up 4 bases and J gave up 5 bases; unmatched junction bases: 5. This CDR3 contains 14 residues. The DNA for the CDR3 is TGTGCCAGCAGCTCAGGGACTACCAACAATGAGCAGTTCTTC. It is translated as CASSSGTTNNEQFF.

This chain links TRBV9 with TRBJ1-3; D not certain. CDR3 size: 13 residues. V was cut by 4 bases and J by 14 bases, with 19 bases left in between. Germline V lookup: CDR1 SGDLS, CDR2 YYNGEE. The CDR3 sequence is CASSPDSNRPVYF. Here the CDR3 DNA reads TGTGCCAGCAGCCCCGATAGTAACAGACCCGTATATTTT.

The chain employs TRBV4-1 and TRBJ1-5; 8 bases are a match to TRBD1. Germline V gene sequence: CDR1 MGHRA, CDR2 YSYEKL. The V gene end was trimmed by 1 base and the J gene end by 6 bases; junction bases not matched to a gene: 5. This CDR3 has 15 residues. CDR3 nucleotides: TGCGCCAGCAGCCAAGTGGACAGGGTAGGTCAGCCCCAGCATTTT. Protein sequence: CASSQVDRVGQPQHF.

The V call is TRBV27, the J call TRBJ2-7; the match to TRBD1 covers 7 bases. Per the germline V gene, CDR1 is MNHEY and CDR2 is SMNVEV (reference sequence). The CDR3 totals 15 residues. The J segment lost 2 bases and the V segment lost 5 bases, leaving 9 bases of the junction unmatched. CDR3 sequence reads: CASSPLPQGPYEQYF. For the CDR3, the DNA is TGTGCCAGCAGTCCCCTACCACAGGGGCCCTACGAGCAGTACTTC.

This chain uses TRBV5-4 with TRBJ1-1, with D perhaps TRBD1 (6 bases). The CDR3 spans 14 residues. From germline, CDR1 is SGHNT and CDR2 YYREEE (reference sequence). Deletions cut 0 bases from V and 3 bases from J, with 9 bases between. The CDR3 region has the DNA TGTGCCAGCAGCTTGGAATCAGGGGACACTGAAGCTTTCTTT. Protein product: CASSLESGDTEAFF.

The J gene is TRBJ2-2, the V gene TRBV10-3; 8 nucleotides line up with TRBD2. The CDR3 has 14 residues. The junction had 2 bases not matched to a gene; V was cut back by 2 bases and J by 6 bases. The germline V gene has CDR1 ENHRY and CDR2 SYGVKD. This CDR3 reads CAISEREGPGELFF. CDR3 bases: TGTGCCATCAGTGAGCGGGAGGGCCCCGGGGAGCTGTTTTTT.

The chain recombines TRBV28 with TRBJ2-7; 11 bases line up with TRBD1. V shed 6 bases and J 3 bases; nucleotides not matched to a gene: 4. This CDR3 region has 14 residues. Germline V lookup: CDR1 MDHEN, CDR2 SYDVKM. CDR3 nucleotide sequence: TGTGCCAGCAGGCGGGACAGGGGGATCTACGAGCAGTACTTC. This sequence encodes CASRRDRGIYEQYF.

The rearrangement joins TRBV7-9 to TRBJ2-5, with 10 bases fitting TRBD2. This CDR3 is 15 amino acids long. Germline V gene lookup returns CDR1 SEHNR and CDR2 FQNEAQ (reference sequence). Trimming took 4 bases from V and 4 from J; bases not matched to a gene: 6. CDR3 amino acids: CASSSSLAGVETQYF. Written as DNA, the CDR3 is TGTGCCAGCAGCTCCTCCCTAGCGGGAGTAGAGACCCAGTACTTC.

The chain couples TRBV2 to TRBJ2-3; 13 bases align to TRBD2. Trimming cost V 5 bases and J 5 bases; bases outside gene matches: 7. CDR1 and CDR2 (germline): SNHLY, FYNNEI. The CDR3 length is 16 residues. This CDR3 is CASSLRLAGGVDTQYF. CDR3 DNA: TGTGCCAGCAGTTTAAGACTAGCGGGAGGCGTAGATACGCAGTATTTT.